What follows are 29 T cell receptor beta chains derived from one specimen sequenced in a study of monozygotic twins with inflammatory bowel disease. TCRdb re-called the 5' RACE reads; every CDR3 protein appears as one record, without DNA. In all, the sample yields about 41,000 distinct CDR3 sequences. Specimen: blood. The origin of the receptors is a human donor with ulcerative colitis or Crohn's disease, or a healthy co-twin of an affected twin (not recorded which).

CDR3 region: CASSQGPGVETQYF. The chain employs TRBV4-1 and TRBJ2-5; as DNA is missing, the TRBD1 call by TCRdb cannot be tested. The CDR3 runs to 14 residues. Germline V CDR1 and CDR2: MGHRA, YSYEKL.

The chain couples TRBV28 to TRBJ2-6; the D call of TRBD1 rests on TCRdb alone, since no DNA is present to check it. Germline V gene sequence: CDR1 MDHEN, CDR2 SYDVKM. This CDR3 spans 17 amino acids. This chain's CDR3 is CASSSIGAGAGANVLTF.

The chain joins TRBV5-1 to TRBJ2-2; TCRdb designates TRBD2, a call that cannot be tested without DNA. The CDR3 contains 14 residues. Germline V gene data show CDR1 as SGHRS and CDR2 as YFSETQ. The CDR3 spells CASSLLAGAEELFF.

The chain combines TRBV9 with TRBJ2-1; without DNA, the TCRdb call of TRBD1 cannot be checked. The germline gives CDR1 SGDLS, CDR2 YYNGEE. The CDR3 covers 14 residues. The CDR3 sequence is CASSRDPSYNEQFF. Full variable domain (missing parts from reference TRBV9 and TRBJ2-1): DSGVTQTPKHLITATGQRVTLRCSPRSGDLSVYWYQQSLDQGLQFLIQYYNGEERAKGNILERFSAQQFPDLHSELNLSSLELGDSALYFCASSRDPSYNEQFFGPGTRLTVL.

The chain is built from TRBV3-1 and TRBJ2-3; as DNA is missing, the TRBD1 call by TCRdb cannot be tested. The CDR3 consists of 13 residues. CDR1 is LGHDT, CDR2 YNNKEL, per germline (reference sequence). CDR3 amino acids: CASSPPGADTQYF.

The CDR3 loop reads CASSQDPAGTHSNQPQHF. The chain has TRBV4-1 and TRBJ1-5; TCRdb selects TRBD1, and the lack of DNA leaves this call unchecked. In germline, CDR1 is MGHRA, CDR2 YSYEKL. CDR3 size: 18 residues.

The V call is TRBV6-1, the J call TRBJ2-7. The germline V gene has CDR1 MNHNS and CDR2 SASEGT. CDR3 size: 12 residues. The CDR3 protein is CASSDGTYEQYF.

The V and J genes are TRBV18 and TRBJ2-5; TCRdb returns TRBD2, unconfirmable since there is no DNA. CDR3 size: 14 residues. CDR1 and CDR2 from the germline V gene are KGHSH and LQKENI. The CDR3 protein is CASSPQGSPETQYF.

The gene calls are TRBV10-3 and TRBJ2-5; absent DNA, TCRdb's TRBD1 call cannot be checked. This CDR3 is 17 amino acids long. From germline, CDR1 is ENHRY and CDR2 SYGVKD. CDR3 amino acids: CAISEPAGQGVKETQYF.

This CDR3 is CASSLLRGTTYEQYF. The rearrangement joins TRBV11-2 to TRBJ2-7; with no DNA, the TCRdb D assignment of TRBD1 cannot be verified. CDR3 length: 15 residues. Looked up from germline, CDR1 is SGHAT and CDR2 is FQNNGV.

This rearrangement joins TRBV6-1 to TRBJ1-2; the TCRdb D gene call, TRBD1, has no DNA to confirm it. The CDR3 covers 15 residues. Germline loops: CDR1 MNHNS, CDR2 SASEGT. CDR3 residues: CASRRDGGQNYGYTF.

The chain carries TRBV28 and TRBJ1-6; with no DNA, the TCRdb D assignment of TRBD1 cannot be verified. The CDR3 runs 17 residues. Germline V CDR1 and CDR2: MDHEN, SYDVKM. The CDR3 reads CASSLPPGTSYNSPLHF.

The genes are TRBV2 and TRBJ2-2; lacking DNA, the TRBD1 call made by TCRdb goes unchecked. This CDR3 has 17 residues. Per germline, CDR1 SNHLY and CDR2 FYNNEI. The CDR3 is CASSEARGRVVTGELFF.

This sequence joins TRBV5-4 and TRBJ2-1; TCRdb designates TRBD1, a call that cannot be tested without DNA. The CDR3 covers 14 residues. The V gene's germline CDR1 is SGHNT and CDR2 YYREEE (reference sequence). CDR3 amino acids: CASSLAGAYNEQFF.

The rearrangement links TRBV5-1 to TRBJ1-2; TCRdb's D call of TRBD1 is untestable without DNA. CDR3 length: 16 amino acids. The germline CDR1 and CDR2 sequences are SGHRS and YFSETQ. CDR3 region: CASSRTGGGSLDGYTF.

The chain couples TRBV7-2 to TRBJ2-1; as DNA is missing, the TRBD1 call by TCRdb cannot be tested. Per germline, CDR1 SGHTA and CDR2 FQGNSA. CDR3 size: 13 residues. The CDR3 protein is CASSFYRGYEQFF.

The chain's CDR3 is CASSPDRGLYEQYF. The chain carries TRBV12-3 or TRBV12-4 and TRBJ2-7; absent DNA, TCRdb's TRBD1 call cannot be checked. The CDR3 length is 14 residues.

The chain recombines TRBV5-1 with TRBJ1-6; TCRdb outputs TRBD1, but without DNA this stays unchecked. Germline V gives CDR1 SGHRS, CDR2 YFSETQ. The CDR3 runs to 14 residues. CDR3 amino acids: CASSVGQGSSPLHF.

The chain joins TRBV27 to TRBJ1-5. Germline values: CDR1 MNHEY, CDR2 SMNVEV (reference sequence). The CDR3 totals 14 residues. The CDR3 loop is CASSLTQRNQPQHF.

The chain links TRBV7-8 to TRBJ2-7. Germline V gene sequence: CDR1 SGHVS, CDR2 FQNEAQ. The CDR3 totals 12 residues. CDR3 sequence: CASSIVDYEQYF.

This rearrangement joins TRBV7-3 to TRBJ2-1; as DNA is missing, the TRBD2 call by TCRdb cannot be tested. This CDR3 is 16 amino acids long. Germline V gene data show CDR1 as SGHTA and CDR2 as FQGTGA. The CDR3 is CASSLESGGRAIEQFF.

The chain recombines TRBV19 with TRBJ1-4. Germline CDR1 and CDR2: LNHDA and SQIVND (reference sequence). This CDR3 comprises 15 residues. The CDR3: CASSISEGKNEKLFF.

This clonotype is deemed medium-sized by its frequency. This sequence joins TRBV20-1 and TRBJ2-7; the TCRdb D gene call, TRBD2, has no DNA to confirm it. CDR3 length equals 14 residues. Germline assignment: CDR1 DFQATT and CDR2 SNEGSKA (reference sequence). This chain's CDR3 is CSARRLAGSNEQYF.

V gene TRBV6-6 combines with J gene TRBJ1-2. In germline, CDR1 is MNHNY, CDR2 SVGAGI (reference sequence). The CDR3 loop spans 13 amino acids. The CDR3: CASRGGEYSGYTF.

This chain uses TRBV11-2 with TRBJ1-1. This CDR3 is built from 14 residues. Germline V gene lookup returns CDR1 SGHAT and CDR2 FQNNGV. The chain's CDR3 is CASSLYPANTEAFF.

The gene calls are TRBV6-2 or TRBV6-3 and TRBJ2-7; TCRdb indicates TRBD1, and absent DNA this call remains unverified. In germline, CDR1 is MNHEY, CDR2 SVGEGT. The CDR3 loop spans 14 amino acids. The chain's CDR3 is CASSDVGGRYEQYF.

The genes are TRBV7-9 and TRBJ2-1; TCRdb's D gene call, TRBD2, goes unchecked for lack of DNA. This CDR3 comprises 17 residues. Germline values: CDR1 SEHNR, CDR2 FQNEAQ (reference sequence). The CDR3 sequence: CASSSTSGLAPYNEQFF. Filled out from reference TRBV7-9 and TRBJ2-1, the complete variable domain reads DTGVSQNPRHKITKRGQNVTFRCDPISEHNRLYWYRQTLGQGPEFLTYFQNEAQLEKSRLLSDRFSAERPKGSFSTLEIQRTEQGDSAMYLCASSSTSGLAPYNEQFFGPGTRLTVL.

The genes are TRBV30 and TRBJ1-2; without DNA, the TCRdb call of TRBD1 cannot be checked. Germline CDR1 GTSNPN, CDR2 SVGIG (reference sequence). The CDR3 runs 14 residues. The CDR3: CAWSSWTGSYGYTF.

The chain couples TRBV10-1 to TRBJ2-1; lacking DNA, the TRBD2 call made by TCRdb goes unchecked. Germline V gene sequence: CDR1 WNHNN, CDR2 SYGVQD (reference sequence). The CDR3 totals 13 residues. The CDR3 reads CASSDSGRAPRFF.